The 25 T cell receptor beta chains below all came from one sample that was sequenced in a study of molecular identifiers for immune sequencing clone quantification. TCRdb ran MiXCR on the PCR reads and lists one entry per CDR3 protein. The table records about 320,000 distinct CDR3 sequences, 20% to 25% of them present only once. Sequenced material: naive CD8+ T cells from blood, with Jurkat cell RNA spiked in. Subset of the sample: FACS-sorted CD8+CD4-CCR7+CD45RA+ naive T cells. These receptors were obtained from a human donor in good health. Some libraries in this study had Jurkat cell RNA spiked in.

V gene TRBV20-1 combines with J gene TRBJ2-7; the D gene is possibly TRBD1 (5 bases). CDR3 length: 15 amino acids. The V gene lost 0 bases and the J gene lost 4 bases, with 16 bases spanning the gap. Germline loops: CDR1 DFQATT, CDR2 SNEGSKA (reference sequence). CDR3 loop: CSARDHSGQGYEQYF. CDR3 in DNA: TGCAGTGCTAGAGATCACTCAGGGCAGGGTTACGAGCAGTACTTC.

In its sample, this clonotype was seen a few times. A junction end diverges from the germline sequence, so it may reflect a read error. V and J are TRBV30 and TRBJ2-7; D gene ambiguous. CDR1 is GTSNPN and CDR2 is SVGIG in the germline V gene (reference sequence). This CDR3 is built from 11 residues. This CDR3 reads CARSAVREQYF. As DNA, the CDR3 is TGTGCCCGGAGTGCGGTCCGCGAGCAGTACTTC.

This clonotype turned up a few times. The J gene is TRBJ1-3, the V gene TRBV27, with a possible D match to TRBD1 (5 bases). Germline loops: CDR1 MNHEY, CDR2 SMNVEV (reference sequence). V lost 3 bases and J lost 0, with 18 bases in between. CDR3 length equals 18 residues. Here the CDR3 reads CASSLRLTDYLSGNTIYF. The CDR3 DNA reads TGTGCCAGCAGTTTGCGGTTGACAGATTACCTCTCTGGAAACACCATATATTTT.

Comments on this clonotype: One base away lies a much larger clone, so this may be a sequencing read error. The rearrangement joins TRBV7-2 to TRBJ2-7; perhaps D is TRBD1 or TRBD2 (5 bases each). The V and J ends lost 5 bases and 0 bases respectively, with 17 bases between them. Germline lookup yields CDR1 SGHTA and CDR2 FQGNSA. This CDR3 contains 16 residues. The CDR3, as DNA: TGTGCCAGCAGCCTCGGGACGGCTAGCAGCTCCTACGAGCAGTACTTC. Its translation is CASSLGTASSSYEQYF. The full variable domain, completed using reference TRBV7-2 and TRBJ2-7, is GAGVSQSPSNKVTEKGKDVELRCDPISGHTALYWYRQSLGQGLEFLIYFQGNSAPDKSGLPSDRFSAERTGGSVSTLTIQRTQQEDSAVYLCASSLGTASSSYEQYFGPGTRLTVT.

The rearrangement uses TRBV9 and TRBJ1-1; D is unresolved. The CDR3 sequence is 12 residues long. Looked up from germline, CDR1 is SGDLS and CDR2 is YYNGEE. Trimming cost V 3 bases and J 6 bases, with 9 bases left between them. The CDR3 region is CASSGQDSEAFF. As DNA, the CDR3 is TGTGCCAGCAGCGGGCAGGATTCTGAAGCTTTCTTT.

Ten or more counts support this clonotype. This chain uses TRBV28 with TRBJ1-5, with a weak D call TRBD1 (5 bases). The germline V gene has CDR1 MDHEN and CDR2 SYDVKM. Trimming left V 7 bases short and J 7 bases short, with 17 bases between. This CDR3 has 14 residues. This CDR3 reads CASTGLQEGQPQHF. The DNA for the CDR3 is TGTGCCAGCACAGGACTCCAGGAGGGGCAGCCCCAGCATTTT.

This sequence joins TRBV27 and TRBJ2-3; the D gene is possibly TRBD1 (6 bases). V lost 5 bases, J lost 7 bases, and 10 bases lay in between. CDR1 and CDR2 (germline): MNHEY, SMNVEV (reference sequence). This CDR3 comprises 12 residues. Here the CDR3 DNA reads TGTGCCAGCAGTGGACAGACAAATACGCAGTATTTT. It codes for CASSGQTNTQYF.

This clonotype has at least ten counts. This chain joins TRBV7-8 and TRBJ1-5; D uncertain. The V and J ends lost 3 bases and 0 bases respectively, with 3 bases between them. The CDR3 length is 13 residues. Germline loops: CDR1 SGHVS, CDR2 FQNEAQ. DNA for the CDR3: TGTGCCAGCAGCTTCGTTAGCAATCAGCCCCAGCATTTT. Its protein is CASSFVSNQPQHF. Variable domain in full (rest from reference TRBV7-8 and TRBJ1-5): GAGVSQSPRYKVAKRGQDVALRCDPISGHVSLFWYQQALGQGPEFLTYFQNEAQLDKSGLPSDRFFAERPEGSVSTLKIQRTQQEDSAVYLCASSFVSNQPQHFGDGTRLSIL.

This clonotype was seen many times. This sequence joins TRBV7-9 and TRBJ2-1, with D uncertain. The CDR3 loop spans 12 amino acids. The V gene lost 4 bases and the J gene lost 7 bases, with 8 bases spanning the gap. Looked up from germline, CDR1 is SEHNR and CDR2 is FQNEAQ (reference sequence). The CDR3 region is CASSSFGNEQFF. The CDR3 DNA reads as TGTGCCAGCAGCTCCTTCGGTAATGAGCAGTTCTTC.

This clonotype was recorded a few times. This sequence joins TRBV24-1 and TRBJ2-3; D is uncertain. The CDR3 sequence is 17 residues long. V was cut by 3 bases and J by 1 base, with 16 bases left in between. CDR1 and CDR2 (germline): KGHDR, SFDVKD. Here the CDR3 DNA reads TGTGCCACCAGTGATCCCGGCTTGAACTTTGGCACAGATACGCAGTATTTT. This codes for CATSDPGLNFGTDTQYF.

This clonotype was seen a few times. The V call is TRBV5-6, the J call TRBJ2-7, with D possibly matching TRBD1 (6 bases). CDR3 length: 14 amino acids. The V gene's germline CDR1 is SGHDT and CDR2 YYEEEE. V lost 0 bases and J 7 bases, leaving 14 bases between the germline ends. For the CDR3, the DNA is TGTGCCAGCAGCTTGGTGGGCACAGGGCAGGAGCAGTACTTC. This sequence encodes CASSLVGTGQEQYF.

This clonotype has only a few counts. The chain uses TRBV24-1 and TRBJ2-1; no definite D call. Germline V gene sequence: CDR1 KGHDR, CDR2 SFDVKD. The V gene lost 9 bases and the J gene lost 1 base, with 9 bases spanning the gap. The CDR3 runs to 13 residues. The CDR3 loop is CATSTNSYNEQFF. CDR3 in DNA: TGTGCCACCTCGACGAATTCCTACAATGAGCAGTTCTTC.

The CDR3 DNA reads TGTGCCAGCAGCCAGGGGGGTTTTAGCAATCAGCCCCAGCATTTT. This translates into CASSQGGFSNQPQHF. The chain recombines TRBV27 with TRBJ1-5; 7 bases map to TRBD1. The CDR3 sequence is 15 residues long. The germline gives CDR1 MNHEY, CDR2 SMNVEV (reference sequence). J gave up 0 bases and V 6 bases, and 5 bases lay outside the gene matches.

There are many counts of this clonotype. The chain couples TRBV7-9 to TRBJ2-7; 10 positions match TRBD1. This CDR3 is built from 14 residues. The germline CDR1 and CDR2 sequences are SEHNR and FQNEAQ (reference sequence). V dropped 5 bases and J dropped 5; count of bases not matched to a gene: 6. The CDR3 reads CASSPEDRGNEQYF. CDR3 DNA sequence: TGTGCCAGCAGCCCAGAGGACAGGGGGAACGAGCAGTACTTC.

This clonotype was counted between two and nine times. The CDR3 DNA sequence: TGTGCCAGCAGTCCGATTGTGGGGGCCCCCTACGAGCAGTACTTC. This sequence encodes CASSPIVGAPYEQYF. The rearrangement links TRBV27 to TRBJ2-7, with a tentative D call TRBD1 (6 bases). Trimming removed 5 bases from V and 2 bases from J, with 16 bases in between. There are 15 residues in the CDR3. Germline CDR1 reads MNHEY; CDR2 reads SMNVEV (reference sequence).

This clonotype was picked up a small number of times. This chain joins TRBV4-3 and TRBJ2-7; D might be TRBD1 (6 bases). The germline CDR1 and CDR2 sequences are LGHNA and YSLEER. V was shortened by 3 bases and J by 0 bases, with 9 bases between the two germline ends. The CDR3 runs 14 residues. The CDR3 loop is CASSQDSHSYEQYF. In DNA form, the CDR3 reads TGCGCCAGCAGCCAGGACAGCCACTCCTACGAGCAGTACTTC.

This chain connects TRBV12-3 or TRBV12-4 to TRBJ1-1, with TRBD1 matching 9 bases. The CDR3 runs 14 residues. The V segment lost 5 bases and the J segment 8 bases; nucleotides outside the gene matches: 9. CDR3 bases: TGTGCCAGCAGTCCTTCCCTGGGACAGGGAGAAGCTTTCTTT. As protein: CASSPSLGQGEAFF.

In this sample, this clonotype turned up many times. This sequence joins TRBV5-5 and TRBJ2-7; TRBD2 matches at 7 bases. Germline V CDR1 and CDR2: SGHKS, YYEKEE (reference sequence). Unmatched junction bases numbered 15, after V lost 3 bases and J lost 3 bases. There are 17 residues in the CDR3. This chain's CDR3 is CASSSGAGVRGRYEQYF. The CDR3, as DNA: TGTGCCAGCAGCTCCGGGGCGGGAGTCCGAGGCCGCTACGAGCAGTACTTC.

This clonotype was observed a handful of times. The rearrangement uses TRBV29-1 and TRBJ2-5; possibly TRBD2 for D (6 bases). V shed 4 bases and J shed 4 bases, with 16 bases lying between them. The CDR3 contains 14 residues. The V gene's germline CDR1 is SQVTM and CDR2 ANQGSEA. The CDR3 DNA reads as TGCAGCGTTGGCGGGGCGGGGAGGTTAGAGACCCAGTACTTC. It encodes CSVGGAGRLETQYF.

This clonotype was recorded only once. A much larger clone sits a single nucleotide away, making a read error possible. The V gene is TRBV7-3, the J gene TRBJ2-7; 7 nucleotides line up with TRBD2. The germline CDR1 and CDR2 sequences are SGHTA and FQGTGA. The CDR3 runs 14 residues. Here the CDR3 DNA reads TGTGCCAGCAGCTTAGGCCAGAGCGGGGACGAGCGGTACTTC. Translation: CASSLGQSGDERYF. The entire variable domain, with the rest obtained from reference TRBV7-3 and TRBJ2-7, is as follows: GAGVSQTPSNKVTEKGKYVELRCDPISGHTALYWYRQSLGQGPEFLIYFQGTGAADDSGLPNDRFFAVRPEGSVSTLKIQRTERGDSAVYLCASSLGQSGDERYFGPGTRLTVT.

This clonotype showed up just a few times. The chain couples TRBV14 to TRBJ1-6, with 7 bases that match TRBD1. Trimming cost V 6 bases and J 8 bases; bases outside gene matches: 7. Germline V gives CDR1 SGHDN, CDR2 FVKESK. The CDR3 spans 14 residues. This CDR3 reads CASSPQGWDSPLHF. The CDR3 bases are TGTGCCAGCAGTCCACAGGGGTGGGATTCACCCCTCCACTTT.

The rearrangement uses TRBV12-3 or TRBV12-4 and TRBJ2-2; 8 bases match TRBD1. V was pared by 5 bases and J by 3 bases, with 5 bases of the junction left unmatched. CDR3 length: 15 residues. CDR3 amino acids: CASSPRQGYTGELFF. CDR3 nucleotides: TGTGCCAGCAGTCCTCGACAGGGGTACACCGGGGAGCTGTTTTTT.

This clonotype appeared once. No conserved phenylalanine or tryptophan ends this CDR3, so it is likely a read error. The chain combines TRBV4-1 with TRBJ2-1; maybe TRBD2 (6 bases). Germline-derived CDR1 and CDR2 are MGHRA and YSYEKL. V was clipped by 5 bases and J by 3 bases, with 14 bases between them. This CDR3 has 15 residues. This chain's CDR3 is CASSSLLADYNEQFS. CDR3 DNA: TGCGCCAGCAGCTCCCTTTTAGCGGACTACAATGAGCAGTTCTCC.

Ten or more counts support this clonotype. V usage is TRBV7-9 and J usage is TRBJ2-7; TRBD1 matches at 7 bases. CDR3 length equals 19 residues. After removal of 5 bases from V and 5 bases from J, the junction contained 24 bases not matched to a gene. Germline CDR1 is SEHNR and CDR2 is FQNEAQ (reference sequence). The CDR3 nucleotides are TGTGCCAGCAGCCCCTCCCCGCACAGGGGTGTCGCGGGCGTAAACGAGCAGTACTTC. It is translated as CASSPSPHRGVAGVNEQYF.

In this sample, this clonotype turned up many times. The chain carries TRBV4-1 and TRBJ2-1, with 13 bases matching TRBD2. The CDR3 has 15 amino acids. Germline V gives CDR1 MGHRA, CDR2 YSYEKL. V was pared by 4 bases and J by 6 bases, with 3 bases of the junction left unmatched. Written as DNA, the CDR3 is TGCGCCAGCAGCCGGACTAGCGGGGGCCGCAATGAGCAGTTCTTC. Protein: CASSRTSGGRNEQFF.